The 12 T cell receptor beta chains given below trace back to one sample, sequenced in a study of shared clonotypes between healthy human individuals. Method: immunoSEQ multiplex PCR; TCRdb's copy keeps in-frame clones and lacks some. The sample carries 980,000 or so clones, approximately 76% recorded once. Sequencing used memory CD4+ T cells sorted from blood. Sample subset: CD45RA-negative fraction. Receptors originate from a man younger than 35 in good health.

Note on this clone: Within the sample, other DNA sequences also encode this same CDR3. This rearrangement joins TRBV7-2 to TRBJ2-5; D is unclear. V gave up 5 bases and J gave up 3 bases, with 7 bases separating them. The germline gives CDR1 SGHTA, CDR2 FQGNSA. The CDR3 spans 12 residues. The CDR3, as DNA: TGTGCCAGCAGCCAACAAAAAGAGACCCAGTACTTC. It yields the protein CASSQQKETQYF.

The gene calls are TRBV29-1 and TRBJ1-2, with no clear D. Germline loops: CDR1 SQVTM, CDR2 ANQGSEA. The CDR3 totals 10 residues. CDR3 sequence: CVEDSYGYTF. The CDR3, as DNA: TGCGTGGAGGATAGCTATGGCTACACCTTC.

V and J are TRBV4-1 and TRBJ1-1; D ambiguous. Per germline, CDR1 MGHRA and CDR2 YSYEKL. The V end lost 0 bases, the J end lost 1 base, and 12 bases lay between the germline ends. The CDR3 consists of 16 residues. Here the CDR3 reads CASSQDLMVWNTEAFF. In nucleotides, the CDR3 is TGCGCCAGCAGCCAAGATCTTATGGTCTGGAACACTGAAGCTTTCTTT.

A few counts support this clone. The chain carries TRBV7-9 and TRBJ2-5; possibly TRBD1 for D (6 bases). Trimming pared 2 bases from V and 5 bases from J, leaving 9 bases between. From germline, CDR1 is SEHNR and CDR2 FQNEAQ (reference sequence). This CDR3 comprises 13 residues. CDR3 sequence (DNA): TGTGCCAGCAGCTTATCAGGGGCCGAGACCCAGTACTTC. Its protein is CASSLSGAETQYF.

V and J are TRBV9 and TRBJ1-2, with 8 bases lining up with TRBD1. Germline CDR1 SGDLS, CDR2 YYNGEE. CDR3 length: 14 amino acids. Trimming took 4 bases from V and 6 from J; bases not matched to a gene: 8. The CDR3 bases are TGTGCCAGCAGCACCTTCTCGGACAGGGATGGCTACACCTTC. Protein product: CASSTFSDRDGYTF.

The chain links TRBV5-1 to TRBJ2-1; TRBD2 aligns across 11 bases. Germline-derived CDR1 and CDR2 are SGHRS and YFSETQ. The CDR3 extends over 18 amino acids. J lost 4 bases, V lost 4 bases, and 13 bases had no gene match. The CDR3 sequence is CASSPGALAGGPYNEQFF. The CDR3 DNA sequence: TGCGCCAGCAGCCCGGGTGCCCTAGCGGGGGGACCATACAATGAGCAGTTCTTC. The whole variable domain, remainder taken from reference TRBV5-1 and TRBJ2-1, is KAGVTQTPRYLIKTRGQQVTLSCSPISGHRSVSWYQQTPGQGLQFLFEYFSETQRNKGNFPGRFSGRQFSNSRSEMNVSTLELGDSALYLCASSPGALAGGPYNEQFFGPGTRLTVL.

This clone was counted between two and nine times. V and J are TRBV29-1 and TRBJ1-1, with D unresolved. V lost 5 bases to trimming and J lost 0 bases, with 4 bases between them. CDR1 and CDR2 (germline): SQVTM, ANQGSEA. This CDR3 is 11 amino acids long. This chain's CDR3 is CSVLMNTEAFF. The CDR3 DNA follows: TGCAGCGTTCTTATGAACACTGAAGCTTTCTTT.

The V gene is TRBV5-6, the J gene TRBJ2-3; 10 bases are a match to TRBD2. Germline CDR1 reads SGHDT; CDR2 reads YYEEEE. V lost 2 bases and J lost 2; bases outside the gene matches: 2. The CDR3 is 15 residues long. CDR3 DNA: TGTGCCAGCAGCTTCACTAGCGGGGTCACAGATACGCAGTATTTT. Its protein product is CASSFTSGVTDTQYF.

This clone has ten or more counts. V and J are TRBV5-4 and TRBJ2-7; 10 nucleotides match TRBD2. Germline CDR1 and CDR2: SGHNT and YYREEE (reference sequence). The CDR3 has 16 residues. V shed 0 bases and J 3 bases; nucleotides not matched to a gene: 6. The CDR3 DNA reads TGTGCCAGCAGCTTGGGGTGGTCTAGCGGGAGCTACGAGCAGTACTTC. Translation: CASSLGWSSGSYEQYF.

The CDR3 DNA reads as TGTGCCAGCAGCGTACGGGGGAACATTCAGTACTTC. It specifies CASSVRGNIQYF. The J gene is TRBJ2-4, the V gene TRBV9, with D possibly matching TRBD2 (6 bases). The CDR3 is 12 amino acids. Per germline, CDR1 SGDLS and CDR2 YYNGEE. V was trimmed by 1 base and J by 7 bases, leaving 6 bases between them.

V is TRBV30 and J is TRBJ2-5, with 13 bases identical to TRBD2. The last part of the DNA fits TRBJ2-7 better; the J call may be wrong. CDR3 size: 14 residues. Germline values: CDR1 GTSNPN, CDR2 SVGIG (reference sequence). The CDR3 here is CAWSGTSGRDEQYF. The CDR3 DNA is TGTGCCTGGAGTGGGACTAGCGGGAGAGACGAGCAGTACTTC.

The chain employs TRBV2 and TRBJ1-1; tentative D call: TRBD1 (5 bases). CDR1 and CDR2 (germline): SNHLY, FYNNEI. The CDR3 sequence is 13 residues long. The V gene lost 7 bases and the J gene lost 2 bases, with 11 bases spanning the gap. The chain's CDR3 is CASNIDRNTEAFF. CDR3 in DNA: TGTGCCAGCAATATTGACAGAAACACTGAAGCTTTCTTT. The full variable domain, in which reference TRBV2 and TRBJ1-1 provide the parts outside the CDR3, is EPEVTQTPSHQVTQMGQEVILRCVPISNHLYFYWYRQILGQKVEFLVSFYNNEISEKSEIFDDQFSVERPDGSNFTLKIRSTKLEDSAMYFCASNIDRNTEAFFGQGTRLTVV.